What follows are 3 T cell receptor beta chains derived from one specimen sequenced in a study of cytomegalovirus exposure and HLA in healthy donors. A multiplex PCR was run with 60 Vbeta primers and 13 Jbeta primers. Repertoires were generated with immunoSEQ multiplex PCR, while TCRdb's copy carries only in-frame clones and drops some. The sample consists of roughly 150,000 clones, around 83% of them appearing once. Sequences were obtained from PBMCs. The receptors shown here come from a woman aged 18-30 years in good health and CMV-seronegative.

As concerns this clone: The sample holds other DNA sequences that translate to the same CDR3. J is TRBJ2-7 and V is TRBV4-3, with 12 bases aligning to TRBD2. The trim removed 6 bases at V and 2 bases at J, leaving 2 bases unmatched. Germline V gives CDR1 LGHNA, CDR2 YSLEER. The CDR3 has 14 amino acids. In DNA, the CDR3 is TGCGCCAGCAGTCTAGCGGGGGGGCCCTACGAGCAGTACTTC. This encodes CASSLAGGPYEQYF.

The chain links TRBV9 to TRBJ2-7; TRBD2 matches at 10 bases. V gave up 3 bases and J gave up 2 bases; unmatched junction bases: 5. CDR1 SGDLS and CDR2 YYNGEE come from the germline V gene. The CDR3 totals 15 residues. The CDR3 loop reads CASSALAGVAYEQYF. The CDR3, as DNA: TGTGCCAGCAGCGCTCTAGCGGGAGTGGCCTACGAGCAGTACTTC.

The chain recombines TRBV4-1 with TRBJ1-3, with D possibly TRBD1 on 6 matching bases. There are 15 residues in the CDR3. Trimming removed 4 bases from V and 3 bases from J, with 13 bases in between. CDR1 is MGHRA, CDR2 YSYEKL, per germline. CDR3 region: CASSRGQAYGNTIYF. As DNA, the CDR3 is TGCGCCAGCAGCCGGGGGCAGGCCTATGGAAACACCATATATTTT.